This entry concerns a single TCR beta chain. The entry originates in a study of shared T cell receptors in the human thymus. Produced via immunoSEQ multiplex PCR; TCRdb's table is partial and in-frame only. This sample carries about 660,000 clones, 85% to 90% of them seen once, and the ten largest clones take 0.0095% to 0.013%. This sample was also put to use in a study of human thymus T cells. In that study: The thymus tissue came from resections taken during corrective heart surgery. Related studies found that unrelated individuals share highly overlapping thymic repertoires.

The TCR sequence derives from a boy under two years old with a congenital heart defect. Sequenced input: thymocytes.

CDR3 nucleotide sequence: TGTGCCAGCAGCCATCACACGGAGGCTGACTATGGCTACACCTTC. It yields the protein CASSHHTEADYGYTF. The chain has TRBV4-2 and TRBJ1-2, with D unresolved. Germline values: CDR1 LGHNA, CDR2 YNFKEQ. The CDR3 runs 15 residues. V lost 3 bases and J 3 bases, leaving 14 bases between the germline ends.